This entry is about one TCR beta chain. What it recognizes is unknown. In germline, CDR1 is GTSNPN, CDR2 SVGIG (reference sequence). V was clipped by 0 bases and J by 0 bases, with 11 bases between them. The CDR3 covers 16 residues. The data belong to a study of CD8+ T cells in alopecia areata. Sequencing templates came from extracted RNA that was reverse transcribed into cDNA. Method: immunoSEQ multiplex PCR; TCRdb's copy keeps in-frame clones and lacks some. Among about 120,000 clones listed, about two fifths were seen once. The study, taken as a whole, reports: Greater clonality was observed in lesional scalp samples, especially alopecia totalis/universalis, versus normal scalp.

The chain has TRBV30 and TRBJ2-2; TRBD2 is a possible D gene (6 bases). This TCR was sampled from a human donor with alopecia areata. Source material: CD4+ T cells sorted from blood. CDR3 in DNA: TGTGCCTGGAGTGTACGCGGGACCCCGAACACCGGGGAGCTGTTTTTT. It translates to CAWSVRGTPNTGELFF.